This T cell receptor (beta chain) was documented in a study of blood T cells in healthy people across ages. Overall study results and limits: TCR beta diversity, measured per million T cells, fell in a roughly linear way with age.

Alongside a J-beta primer mix, a sample-barcoded 5' primer served in a second PCR lasting 7 to 11 cycles. Researchers report that a template-switch adaptor with 12 random nucleotides tagged each cDNA molecule. Samples each returned at least 3 million CDR3-containing paired-end reads. TCRdb analysed the 5' RACE reads with MiXCR anew, one entry per CDR3 protein. The sample carries roughly 1,800,000 distinct CDR3 sequences, around 48% recorded once. Worth noting for this clonotype: Its antigen remains unidentified.

This CDR3 contains 15 residues. Germline assignment: CDR1 SGHTA and CDR2 FQGNSA. V lost 3 bases, J lost 4 bases, and 4 bases stayed unmatched. Peripheral blood samples of about 10 milliliters were drawn from each donor. The source of this sequence is a woman in her 40s in good health. The genes are TRBV7-2 and TRBJ2-3; 10 bases align to TRBD2. The specimen sequenced was blood. In DNA, the CDR3 is TGTGCCAGCAGCTTTTTAAGCGGGGGGGCAGATACGCAGTATTTT. It is translated as CASSFLSGGADTQYF.